This T cell receptor beta chain derives from a study of early T cells in non-severe SARS-CoV-2 infection (dated by TCRdb to about 2021). For context, the study as a whole: Bulk RNA from unsorted whole blood was used for TCR sequencing, so alpha and beta chains could not be paired. Study-wide findings and limitations: VDJdb matching was skewed toward anti-spike CD8 responses and likely underestimated virus-specific expansions, missing private and CD4 specificities.

The library was produced with 5' RACE. TCRdb records NextSeq 500 as the sequencer. Unique molecular identifiers were attached to individual cDNA molecules in the TCR library protocol so that sequencing error and PCR bias could be corrected. TCR alpha and beta chains were both sequenced, and the abundances of alpha and beta sequences in each sample were closely correlated with each other. Processing in the source paper ran as follows. Decombinator V4 was used to annotate TCR sequences for V gene, J gene and CDR3. TCRs were defined as expanded if a significant change between any two time points was detected under a Poisson model with p below 0.0001. TCR abundances were normalised to the total number of TCRs sequenced per sample and expressed as counts per million. MAIT TCRs were defined by TRAV1-2 paired with TRAJ12, TRAJ20 or TRAJ33, and iNKT TCRs by TRAV10 paired with TRAJ18. VDJdb, accessed 1 November 2021, was searched for CMV, EBV and SARS-CoV-2 annotated TCRs, with TCRs annotated for multiple antigens excluded. TCRdb passed the public sequencing reads through fastp at Q25 and MiXCR, retaining productive beta sequences. Identical CDR3 proteins give one entry, which carries the most common genes and DNA. What appears here as the V and J calls and clone size reflects TCRdb's work, not the paper's. For this sample the table gives approximately 69,000 distinct CDR3 sequences, of which 9.5% to 15% were detected only once. Of the sample, 2.5% to 3.5% is held by the ten largest clones.

This was a case-control study nested in a cohort of healthcare workers in London, UK, who had nasopharyngeal swab PCR tests and blood samples taken every week. Between 23 and 31 March 2020, the week of the UK lockdown, healthcare workers were enrolled and then followed up weekly for as long as 16 weeks. A remark on this clonotype: There is no known antigen for this receptor. Nothing much larger sits one base from this clone, and base qualities are not available.

The CDR3 spans 13 residues, from the cysteine through the phenylalanine. Just CDR3 DNA is preserved here, 39 bases in frame from base 1. V and J lose 5 bases and 3 bases, and a span of 13 bases separates them. Via the germline V gene, CDR1 is SQVTM and CDR2 ANQGSEA. This chain is built from TRBV29-1 and TRBJ1-2; a tentative D call is TRBD1 (6 bases match). This TCR was recovered from an adult who was a healthcare worker with PCR-confirmed SARS-CoV-2 infection or an uninfected control (not recorded which). Sequences were derived from whole blood, sampled at baseline. CDR3 region: CSVSDSPDYGYTF. The DNA is TGCAGCGTTTCGGACAGTCCTGACTATGGCTACACCTTC. Here the CDR3 is joined to the reference TRBV29-1 and TRBJ1-2 genes, and the full variable domain is: SAVISQKPSRDICQRGTSLTIQCQVDSQVTMMFWYRQQPGQSLTLIATANQGSEATYESGFVIDKFPISRPNLTFSTLTVSNMSPEDSSIYLCSVSDSPDYGYTFGSGTRLTVV.